These T cell receptor beta chains were read from a single sample in a study of blood T cell repertoires in COVID-19. Produced via immunoSEQ multiplex PCR; TCRdb's table is partial and in-frame only. The table records around 200,000 clones, approximately 86% of them present only once. Sequencing was carried out using peripheral blood. These receptors all come from a man aged 70 or older with acute or convalescent COVID-19. Each CDR3 is given with its conserved first and last residue. The D gene is left open where the match is weak. The listing skips clone size in some rows; elsewhere it reads once, few, many or a size class.

V: TRBV12-5
size: NA
length: 16
D: NA
J: TRBJ2-2
CDR3: CASASVSGWGTGELFF
DNA: TGTGCTAGTGCCTCCGTCAGCGGTTGGGGCACCGGGGAGCTGTTTTTT

V: TRBV7-2
size: NA
length: 15
D: NA
J: TRBJ2-3
CDR3: CASSFSGLEEYTQYF
DNA: TGTGCCAGCAGCTTTTCGGGACTGGAGGAATATACGCAGTATTTT

V: TRBV7-2
size: NA
length: 14
D: NA
J: TRBJ2-7
CDR3: CASSLESRDTEQYF
DNA: TGTGCCAGCAGCTTAGAGTCGAGGGACACCGAGCAGTACTTC

V: TRBV14
size: NA
length: 15
D: NA
J: TRBJ2-1
CDR3: CASSQAPGSYNEQFF
DNA: TGTGCCAGCAGCCAAGCCCCAGGCTCCTACAATGAGCAGTTCTTC

V: TRBV20-1
size: NA
length: 11
D: NA
J: TRBJ1-1
CDR3: CSARVRLGAFF
DNA: TGCAGTGCTAGAGTCCGCCTCGGGGCTTTCTTT

V: TRBV20-1
size: NA
length: 13
D: NA
J: TRBJ1-4
CDR3: CSASRGVGEKLFF
DNA: TGCAGTGCTAGTCGGGGGGTTGGTGAAAAACTGTTTTTT

V: TRBV9
size: NA
length: 14
D: NA
J: TRBJ1-2
CDR3: CASSVGGYAGGYTF
DNA: TGTGCCAGCAGCGTAGGGGGCTACGCCGGCGGCTACACCTTC

V: TRBV7-2
size: NA
length: 14
D: TRBD2
J: TRBJ2-7
CDR3: CASARAGGFYEQYF
DNA: TGTGCCAGCGCGAGGGCGGGGGGGTTCTACGAGCAGTACTTC

V: TRBV19
size: NA
length: 13
D: TRBD1
J: TRBJ1-2
CDR3: CASSPQGGAGYTF
DNA: TGTGCCAGTAGCCCACAGGGGGGCGCCGGCTACACCTTC

V: TRBV27
size: NA
length: 13
D: NA
J: TRBJ1-1
CDR3: CASSLVRDTEAFF
DNA: TGTGCCAGCAGTTTAGTTCGCGACACTGAAGCTTTCTTT

V: TRBV30
size: NA
length: 13
D: NA
J: TRBJ1-5
CDR3: CAWEQGSNQPQHF
DNA: TGTGCCTGGGAGCAGGGAAGCAATCAGCCCCAGCATTTT

V: TRBV4-1
size: NA
length: 15
D: TRBD2
J: TRBJ2-3
CDR3: CASRRLAGLTDTQYF
DNA: TGCGCCAGCAGACGACTAGCGGGGCTCACAGATACGCAGTATTTT

V: TRBV2
size: NA
length: 13
D: NA
J: TRBJ1-4
CDR3: CASSEMTEEKLFF
DNA: TGTGCCAGCAGCGAAATGACAGAGGAAAAACTGTTTTTT

V: TRBV4-2
size: NA
length: 14
D: NA
J: TRBJ1-1
CDR3: CASSGLGDNTEAFF
DNA: TGTGCCAGCAGCGGGCTAGGGGATAACACTGAAGCTTTCTTT

V: TRBV7-3
size: NA
length: 14
D: NA
J: TRBJ2-5
CDR3: CASSLGGSQETQYF
DNA: TGTGCCAGCAGCTTGGGGGGATCCCAAGAGACCCAGTACTTC

V: TRBV2
size: NA
length: 13
D: NA
J: TRBJ2-2
CDR3: CASGDLYTGELFF
DNA: TGTGCCAGCGGGGACTTATACACCGGGGAGCTGTTTTTT

V: TRBV18
size: once
length: 14
D: NA
J: TRBJ1-1
CDR3: CASSPAGVNTEAFF
DNA: TGTGCCAGCTCACCTGCCGGGGTGAACACTGAAGCTTTCTTT

V: TRBV5-5
size: NA
length: 14
D: NA
J: TRBJ2-5
CDR3: CASSLIGGQETQYF
DNA: TGTGCCAGCAGCTTGATTGGCGGTCAAGAGACCCAGTACTTC

V: TRBV19
size: NA
length: 15
D: NA
J: TRBJ2-3
CDR3: CASKTGHTSTDTQYF
DNA: TGTGCCAGTAAAACAGGCCATACTAGCACAGATACGCAGTATTTT

V: TRBV28
size: NA
length: 15
D: TRBD1
J: TRBJ2-5
CDR3: CASSSSGTGHETQYF
DNA: TGTGCCAGCAGTTCTTCCGGGACAGGGCACGAGACCCAGTACTTC

V: TRBV6-4
size: NA
length: 13
D: NA
J: TRBJ2-3
CDR3: CASSLVAGVTQYF
DNA: TGTGCCAGCAGCTTGGTGGCCGGGGTTACGCAGTATTTT

V: TRBV30
size: NA
length: 15
D: TRBD1
J: TRBJ1-6
CDR3: CAWSVGGGGGSPLHF
DNA: TGTGCCTGGAGTGTAGGCGGAGGGGGCGGATCACCCCTCCACTTT

V: TRBV7-8
size: few
length: 14
D: TRBD1
J: TRBJ1-2
CDR3: CASSAWTGTYGYTF
DNA: TGTGCCAGCAGCGCCTGGACAGGGACCTATGGCTACACCTTC

V: TRBV5-1
size: NA
length: 14
D: TRBD1
J: TRBJ2-3
CDR3: CATNPGQGPDTQYF
DNA: TGCGCGACCAACCCGGGACAGGGCCCAGATACGCAGTATTTT

V: TRBV21-1
size: NA
length: 15
D: NA
J: TRBJ1-1
CDR3: CASSKGGTGCNEAFF
DNA: TGTGCCAGCAGCAAAGGAGGGACAGGGTGTAATGAAGCTTTCTTT

V: TRBV2
size: NA
length: 13
D: TRBD1
J: TRBJ2-7
CDR3: CASRTGQGGEQYF
DNA: TGTGCCAGCAGGACGGGACAGGGAGGCGAGCAGTACTTC

V: TRBV5-4
size: NA
length: 11
D: NA
J: TRBJ1-1
CDR3: CASSLRSEAFF
DNA: TGTGCCAGCAGCCTTCGTTCCGAAGCTTTCTTT

V: TRBV3-1/TRBV3-2
size: NA
length: 13
D: NA
J: TRBJ1-4
CDR3: CVPKRGGTEKLFF
DNA: TGTGTACCTAAAAGGGGGGGGACTGAAAAACTGTTTTTT

V: TRBV18
size: NA
length: 15
D: NA
J: TRBJ1-2
CDR3: CASSSEQAGFYGYTF
DNA: TGTGCCAGCTCATCAGAACAGGCCGGGTTCTATGGCTACACCTTC

V: TRBV28
size: NA
length: 13
D: NA
J: TRBJ2-7
CDR3: CASTSSTGYEQYF
DNA: TGTGCCAGCACCTCCTCGACGGGGTACGAGCAGTACTTC

V: TRBV27
size: NA
length: 15
D: NA
J: TRBJ1-5
CDR3: CASSLKGNSNQPQHF
DNA: TGTGCCAGCAGTTTAAAGGGGAATAGCAATCAGCCCCAGCATTTT

V: TRBV6-1
size: once
length: 15
D: NA
J: TRBJ1-1
CDR3: CASTTPRGVNTEAFF
DNA: TGTGCCAGCACTACGCCGCGGGGAGTCAACACTGAAGCTTTCTTT

V: TRBV5-1
size: once
length: 14
D: NA
J: TRBJ2-5
CDR3: CASSLDWDQETQYF
DNA: TGCGCCAGCAGCTTAGACTGGGACCAAGAGACCCAGTACTTC

V: TRBV18
size: NA
length: 12
D: NA
J: TRBJ1-1
CDR3: CASSPGAGEAFF
DNA: TGTGCCAGCTCACCAGGGGCAGGGGAGGCTTTCTTT

V: TRBV5-1
size: NA
length: 14
D: NA
J: TRBJ1-4
CDR3: CASSLGRVDEKLFF
DNA: TGCGCCAGCAGCTTGGGGAGGGTAGATGAAAAACTGTTTTTT

V: TRBV30
size: NA
length: 13
D: NA
J: TRBJ1-3
CDR3: CAWSVFSGNTIYF
DNA: TGTGCCTGGAGTGTCTTCTCTGGAAACACCATATATTTT

V: TRBV4-2
size: once
length: 16
D: TRBD2
J: TRBJ2-7
CDR3: CASSQGPLAGYYEQYF
DNA: TGTGCCAGCAGCCAAGGTCCCCTAGCGGGGTATTACGAGCAGTACTTC

V: TRBV5-5
size: NA
length: 14
D: TRBD1
J: TRBJ2-3
CDR3: CASSLEGAADTQYF
DNA: TGTGCCAGCAGCTTGGAGGGGGCGGCAGATACGCAGTATTTT

V: TRBV9
size: NA
length: 14
D: TRBD1
J: TRBJ2-1
CDR3: CASNPTGAYNEQFF
DNA: TGTGCCAGCAACCCGACAGGGGCATACAATGAGCAGTTCTTC

V: TRBV5-4
size: once
length: 17
D: TRBD2
J: TRBJ2-2
CDR3: CASSNPTSGGAAGELFF
DNA: TGTGCCAGCAGCAACCCAACTTCGGGGGGGGCCGCCGGGGAGCTGTTTTTT

V: TRBV27
size: NA
length: 14
D: NA
J: TRBJ2-7
CDR3: CASSLMANPYEQYF
DNA: TGTGCCAGCAGTTTAATGGCCAACCCCTACGAGCAGTACTTC

V: TRBV18
size: NA
length: 19
D: NA
J: TRBJ1-4
CDR3: CASSPTRGGPPGTDEKLFF
DNA: TGTGCCAGCTCCCCCACTCGGGGGGGGCCCCCCGGGACTGATGAAAAACTGTTTTTT

V: TRBV3-1/TRBV3-2
size: NA
length: 16
D: NA
J: TRBJ2-3
CDR3: CASSPPGGSVRDTQYF
DNA: TGTGCCAGCAGCCCCCCAGGTGGGTCCGTACGGGATACGCAGTATTTT

V: TRBV3-1/TRBV3-2
size: NA
length: 16
D: TRBD2
J: TRBJ2-3
CDR3: CASSHRASGRADTQYF
DNA: TGTGCCAGCAGCCACCGTGCTAGCGGGAGAGCAGATACGCAGTATTTT